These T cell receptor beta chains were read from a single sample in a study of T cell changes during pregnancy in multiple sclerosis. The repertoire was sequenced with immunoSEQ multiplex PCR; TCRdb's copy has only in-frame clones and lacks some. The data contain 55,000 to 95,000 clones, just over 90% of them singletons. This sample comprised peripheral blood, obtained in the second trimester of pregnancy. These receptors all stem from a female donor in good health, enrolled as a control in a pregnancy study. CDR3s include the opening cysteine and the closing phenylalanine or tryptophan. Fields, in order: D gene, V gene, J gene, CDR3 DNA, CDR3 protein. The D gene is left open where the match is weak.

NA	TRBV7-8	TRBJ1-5	TGTGCCAGCAGCTCCTCCGTGGTAGATCAGCCCCAGCATTTT	CASSSSVVDQPQHF
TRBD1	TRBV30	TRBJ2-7	TGTGCCTGGGAGCTAGGGACAGGGAGCTACGAGCAGTACTTC	CAWELGTGSYEQYF
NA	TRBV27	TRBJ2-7	TGTGCCAGCAGTTTAGGGCGGGGCGCCTACGAGCAGTACTTC	CASSLGRGAYEQYF
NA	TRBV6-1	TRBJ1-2	TGTGCCAGCAGTGTGTGGAGGGAATCCTATGGCTACACCTTC	CASSVWRESYGYTF
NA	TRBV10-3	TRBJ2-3	TGTGCCATCAGTGAGCAGACAGATACGCAGTATTTT	CAISEQTDTQYF
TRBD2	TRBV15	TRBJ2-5	TGTGCCACCAGCGGACCTAGCGGGGCCCGGAGGGAGACCCAGTACTTC	CATSGPSGARRETQYF
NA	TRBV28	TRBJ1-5	TGTGCCAGCAGTTCCCTTAGCAATCAGCCCCAGCATTTT	CASSSLSNQPQHF
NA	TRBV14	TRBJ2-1	TGTGCCAGCAGCCAAGGAATGTGGCGGGGGCCGAATGAGCAGTTCTTC	CASSQGMWRGPNEQFF
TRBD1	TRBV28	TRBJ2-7	TGTGCCAGCAGTCCACAGGGGGCCTTATTCTACGAGCAGTACTTC	CASSPQGALFYEQYF
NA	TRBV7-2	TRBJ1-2	TGTGCCAGCAGCTTAGGGTACTCGCTTTTAAATGGCTACACCTTC	CASSLGYSLLNGYTF
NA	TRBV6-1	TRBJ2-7	TGTGCCAGCAGCAACCCGGGAAGCTCCTACGAGCAGTACTTC	CASSNPGSSYEQYF
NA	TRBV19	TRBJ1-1	TGTGCCAGTAGTATCTCAGGGGTGGGCACTGAAGCTTTCTTT	CASSISGVGTEAFF
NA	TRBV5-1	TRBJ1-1	TGCGCCAGCTCTGGACTGCCAAACGCGGGCACTGAAGCTTTCTTT	CASSGLPNAGTEAFF
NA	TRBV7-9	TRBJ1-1	TGTGCCAGCAGGGACTTTACTACTGAAGCTTTCTTT	CASRDFTTEAFF
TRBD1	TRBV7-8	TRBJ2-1	TGTGCCAGCAGCTTAGAAGGACAGGTGGAGCAGTTCTTC	CASSLEGQVEQFF
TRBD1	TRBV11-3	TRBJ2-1	TGTGCCAGCAGCATGGGACAGGGGGCTGGGAATGAGCAGTTCTTC	CASSMGQGAGNEQFF